One and the same sample provided the 5 T cell receptor beta chains below, sequenced in a study of T cell clonality in common variable immunodeficiency. The method was immunoSEQ multiplex PCR; TCRdb's version includes in-frame clones alone and lacks a portion of them. The sample shows around 29,000 clones, no singletons; the ten largest hold 4% to 5%. The sequenced sample consisted of peripheral blood mononuclear cells. The receptors originated from a person between 18 and 69 years old in good health.

A remark on this clone: The read ends 3 residues before the CDR3 terminus; that terminus is restored from the germline J gene. The genes are TRBV5-1 and TRBJ1-5; 11 bases line up with TRBD1. Germline V gene data show CDR1 as SGHRS and CDR2 as YFSETQ. The CDR3 covers 15 residues. V dropped 4 bases and J dropped 6; count of bases not matched to a gene: 6. The part of the CDR3 DNA that was read is TGCGCCAGCAGCCTCGGGACAGGGGGGGCTCAGCCC. Its translation is CASSLGTGGAQP. From start to end, the CDR3 is CASSLGTGGAQPQHF.

With respect to this clone: This may be a read error: a much more frequent sequence differs by one nucleotide. The sequenced fragment ends 3 residues before the CDR3 boundary, so the rest is inferred from the germline J gene. V and J are TRBV18 and TRBJ1-3; D remains unclear. Trimming took 3 bases from V and 8 from J, leaving 14 bases between them. In germline, CDR1 is KGHSH, CDR2 LQKENI. The CDR3 runs to 14 residues. CDR3 region: CASSPIRARDTIYF. The sequenced CDR3 bases are TGTGCCAGCTCACCCATTAGGGCCCGAGACACC. The variable domain in full, with the rest retrieved from reference TRBV18 and TRBJ1-3, is NAGVMQNPRHLVRRRGQEARLRCSPMKGHSHVYWYRQLPEEGLKFMVYLQKENIIDESGMPKERFSAEFPKEGPSILRIQQVVRGDSAAYFCASSPIRARDTIYFGEGSWLTVV.

This clone was counted many times. The CDR3 end is not reached by the read, which stops 3 residues before it; the germline J gene fills it in. The chain combines TRBV5-1 with TRBJ2-3, with TRBD2 matching over 15 bases. The CDR3 runs 17 residues. Germline values: CDR1 SGHRS, CDR2 YFSETQ. Germline trimming cut 3 bases from V and 5 bases from J; bases unmatched to any gene: 7. CDR3 amino acids: CASSSSGLAGGRDTQYF. The covered CDR3 bases are TGCGCCAGCAGCTCTTCGGGACTAGCGGGAGGAAGAGATACG.

In its sample, this clone was seen many times. The read terminates 3 residues ahead of where the CDR3 ends, so the germline J gene completes it. V and J are TRBV12-3 or TRBV12-4 and TRBJ2-7, with D perhaps TRBD1 (6 bases). The CDR3 spans 13 residues. V shed 2 bases and J shed 5 bases, with 10 bases lying between them. The CDR3 is CASSLWQGNEQYF. The part of the CDR3 DNA that was read is TGTGCCAGCAGTTTATGGCAGGGGAACGAG.

This clone was seen repeatedly, ten times or more. Read coverage stops 3 residues before the CDR3 terminus; the germline J gene supplies the remainder. The rearrangement uses TRBV18 and TRBJ1-1, with 7 bases lining up with TRBD1. The CDR3 has 14 amino acids. V trimming: 4 bases; J trimming: 1 base; junction bases outside the gene matches: 3. The germline CDR1 and CDR2 sequences are KGHSH and LQKENI. The sequenced part of the CDR3 DNA is TGTGCCAGCTCACGGGACAGTGGGAACACTGAA. Protein: CASSRDSGNTE. The full-length CDR3 reads as CASSRDSGNTEAFF.